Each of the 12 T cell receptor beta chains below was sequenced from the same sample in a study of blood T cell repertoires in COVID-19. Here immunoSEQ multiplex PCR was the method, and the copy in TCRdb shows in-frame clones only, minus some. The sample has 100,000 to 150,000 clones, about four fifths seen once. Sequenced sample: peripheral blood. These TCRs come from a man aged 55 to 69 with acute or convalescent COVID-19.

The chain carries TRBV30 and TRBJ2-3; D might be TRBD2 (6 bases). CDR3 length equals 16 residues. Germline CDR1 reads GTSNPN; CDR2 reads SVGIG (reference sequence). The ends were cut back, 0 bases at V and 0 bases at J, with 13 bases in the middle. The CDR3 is CAWSVPSSASTDTQYF. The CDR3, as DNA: TGTGCCTGGAGTGTACCGTCTAGCGCGAGCACAGATACGCAGTATTTT. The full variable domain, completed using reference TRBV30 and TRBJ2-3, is SQTIHQWPATLVQPVGSPLSLECTVEGTSNPNLYWYRQAAGRGLQLLFYSVGIGQISSEVPQNLSASRPQDRQFILSSKKLLLSDSGFYLCAWSVPSSASTDTQYFGPGTRLTVL.

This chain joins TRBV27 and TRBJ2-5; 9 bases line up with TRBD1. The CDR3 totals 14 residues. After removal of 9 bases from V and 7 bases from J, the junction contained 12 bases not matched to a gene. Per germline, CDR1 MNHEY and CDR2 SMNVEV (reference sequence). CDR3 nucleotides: TGTGCCAGTAGATCGACAGGGGGGGCGGGGACCCAGTACTTC. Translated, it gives CASRSTGGAGTQYF.

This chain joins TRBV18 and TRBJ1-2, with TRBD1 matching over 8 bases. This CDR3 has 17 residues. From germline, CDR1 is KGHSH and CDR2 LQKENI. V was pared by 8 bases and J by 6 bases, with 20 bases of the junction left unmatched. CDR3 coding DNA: TGTGCCAGCGCCACTTTACCAGGACAGGGAGCCCCTCATGGCTACACCTTC. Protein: CASATLPGQGAPHGYTF.

DNA of the CDR3: TGCGCCAGCAGCTTGGAAAGGGGCTTCTCCTACGAGCAGTACTTC. Its translation is CASSLERGFSYEQYF. This chain links TRBV5-1 with TRBJ2-7, with D perhaps TRBD1 (5 bases). The CDR3 has 15 residues. Per the germline V gene, CDR1 is SGHRS and CDR2 is YFSETQ. V gave up 0 bases and J gave up 0 bases, with 10 bases separating them.

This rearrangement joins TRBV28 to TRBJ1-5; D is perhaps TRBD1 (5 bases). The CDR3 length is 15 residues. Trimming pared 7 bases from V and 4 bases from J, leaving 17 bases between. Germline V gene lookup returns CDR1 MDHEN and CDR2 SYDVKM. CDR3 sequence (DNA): TGTGCCAGCACCCCTGGGGACTACCCTAATCAGCCCCAGCATTTT. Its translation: CASTPGDYPNQPQHF.

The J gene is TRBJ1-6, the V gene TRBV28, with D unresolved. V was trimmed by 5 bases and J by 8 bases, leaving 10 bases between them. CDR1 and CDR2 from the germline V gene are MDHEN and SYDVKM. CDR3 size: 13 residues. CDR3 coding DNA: TGTGCCAGCAGTCGAGGGTCTTATTCACCCCTCCACTTT. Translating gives CASSRGSYSPLHF.

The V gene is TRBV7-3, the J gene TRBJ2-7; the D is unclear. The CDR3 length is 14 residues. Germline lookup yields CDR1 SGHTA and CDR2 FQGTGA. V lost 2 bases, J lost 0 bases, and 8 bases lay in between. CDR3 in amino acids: CASSLSQDSYEQYF. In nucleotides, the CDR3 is TGTGCCAGCAGCTTATCGCAGGACTCCTACGAGCAGTACTTC. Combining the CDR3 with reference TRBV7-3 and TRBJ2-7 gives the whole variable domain GAGVSQTPSNKVTEKGKYVELRCDPISGHTALYWYRQSLGQGPEFLIYFQGTGAADDSGLPNDRFFAVRPEGSVSTLKIQRTERGDSAVYLCASSLSQDSYEQYFGPGTRLTVT.

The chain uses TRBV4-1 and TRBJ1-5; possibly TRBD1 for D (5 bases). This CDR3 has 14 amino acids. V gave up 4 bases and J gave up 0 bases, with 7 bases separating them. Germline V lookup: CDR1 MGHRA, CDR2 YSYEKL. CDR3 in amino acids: CASSLTVSNQPQHF. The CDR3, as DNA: TGCGCCAGCAGCCTGACAGTTAGCAATCAGCCCCAGCATTTT.

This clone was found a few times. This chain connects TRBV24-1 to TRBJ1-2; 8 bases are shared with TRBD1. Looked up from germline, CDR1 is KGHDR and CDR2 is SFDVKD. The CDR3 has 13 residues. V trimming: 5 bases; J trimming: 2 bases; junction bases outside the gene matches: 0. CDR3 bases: TGTGCCACCAGTGGGACAGGGAACTATGGCTACACCTTC. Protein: CATSGTGNYGYTF.

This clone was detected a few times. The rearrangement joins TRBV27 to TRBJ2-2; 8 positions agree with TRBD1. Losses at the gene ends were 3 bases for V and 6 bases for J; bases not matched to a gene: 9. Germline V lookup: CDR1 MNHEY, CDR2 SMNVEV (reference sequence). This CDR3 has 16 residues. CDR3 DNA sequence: TGTGCCAGCAGTTTTTCGGCAGGGGGCCGCCCCGGGGAGCTGTTTTTT. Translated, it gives CASSFSAGGRPGELFF.

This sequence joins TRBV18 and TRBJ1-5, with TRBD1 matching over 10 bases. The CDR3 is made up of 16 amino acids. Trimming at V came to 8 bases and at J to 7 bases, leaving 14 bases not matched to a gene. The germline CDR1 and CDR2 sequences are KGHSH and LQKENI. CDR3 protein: CASRKEGQGPLQPQHF. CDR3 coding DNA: TGTGCCAGCCGCAAGGAGGGACAGGGGCCCCTCCAGCCCCAGCATTTT.

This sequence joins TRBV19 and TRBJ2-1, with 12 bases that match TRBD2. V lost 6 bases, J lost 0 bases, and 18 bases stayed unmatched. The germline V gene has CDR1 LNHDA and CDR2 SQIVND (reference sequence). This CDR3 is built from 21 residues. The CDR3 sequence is CASRGRGVRLAGEPSYNEQFF. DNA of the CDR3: TGTGCCAGTAGAGGTCGGGGGGTTCGACTAGCGGGAGAACCCTCCTACAATGAGCAGTTCTTC.